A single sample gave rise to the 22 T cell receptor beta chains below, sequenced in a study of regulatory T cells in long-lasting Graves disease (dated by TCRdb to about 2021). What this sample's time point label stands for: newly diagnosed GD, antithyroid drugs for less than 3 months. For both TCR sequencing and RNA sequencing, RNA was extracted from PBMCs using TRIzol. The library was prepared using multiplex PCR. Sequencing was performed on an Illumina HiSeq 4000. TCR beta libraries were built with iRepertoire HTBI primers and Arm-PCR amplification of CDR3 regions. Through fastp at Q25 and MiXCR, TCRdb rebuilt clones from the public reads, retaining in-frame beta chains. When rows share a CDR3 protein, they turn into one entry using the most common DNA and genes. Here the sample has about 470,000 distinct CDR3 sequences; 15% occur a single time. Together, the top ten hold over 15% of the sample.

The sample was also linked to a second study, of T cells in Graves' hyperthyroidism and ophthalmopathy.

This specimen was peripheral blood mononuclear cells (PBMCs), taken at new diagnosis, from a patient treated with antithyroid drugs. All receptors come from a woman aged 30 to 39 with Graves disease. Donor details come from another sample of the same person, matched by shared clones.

DNA of the CDR3: TGTGCCAGCAGTGAAGATCCCTCTGGGGCCAACGTCCTGACTTTC. This encodes CASSEDPSGANVLTF. The chain carries TRBV6-1 and TRBJ2-6; no reliable D call. The CDR3 is 15 amino acids. Germline V lookup: CDR1 MNHNS, CDR2 SASEGT. Trimming took off 1 base at V and 0 bases at J, with 4 bases between the two ends.

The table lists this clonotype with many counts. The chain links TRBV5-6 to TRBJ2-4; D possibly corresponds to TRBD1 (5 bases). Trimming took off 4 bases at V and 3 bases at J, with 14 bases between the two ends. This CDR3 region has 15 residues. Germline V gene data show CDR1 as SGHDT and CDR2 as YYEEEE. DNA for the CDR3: TGTGCCAGCAGCCCTGGGCAGGGCGTCAAAAACATTCAGTACTTC. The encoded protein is CASSPGQGVKNIQYF.

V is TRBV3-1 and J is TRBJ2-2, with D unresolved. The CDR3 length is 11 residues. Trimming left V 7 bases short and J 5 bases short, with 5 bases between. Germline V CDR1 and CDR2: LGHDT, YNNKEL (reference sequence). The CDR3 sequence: CASTLTGELFF. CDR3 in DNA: TGTGCCAGCACCCTGACCGGGGAGCTGTTTTTT.

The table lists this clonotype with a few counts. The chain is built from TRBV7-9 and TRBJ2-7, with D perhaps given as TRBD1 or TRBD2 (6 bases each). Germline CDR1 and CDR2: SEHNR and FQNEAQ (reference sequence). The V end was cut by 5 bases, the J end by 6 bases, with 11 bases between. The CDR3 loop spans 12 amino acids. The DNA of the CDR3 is TGTGCCAGCAGCACGGAGGGGGGCGAGCAGTACTTC. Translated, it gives CASSTEGGEQYF. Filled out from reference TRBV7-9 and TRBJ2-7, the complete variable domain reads DTGVSQNPRHKITKRGQNVTFRCDPISEHNRLYWYRQTLGQGPEFLTYFQNEAQLEKSRLLSDRFSAERPKGSFSTLEIQRTEQGDSAMYLCASSTEGGEQYFGPGTRLTVT.

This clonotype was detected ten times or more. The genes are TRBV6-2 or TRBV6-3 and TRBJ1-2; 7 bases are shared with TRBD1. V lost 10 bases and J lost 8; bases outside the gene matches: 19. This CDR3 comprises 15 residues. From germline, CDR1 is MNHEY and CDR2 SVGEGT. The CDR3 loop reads CAINKRQGGDVGYTF. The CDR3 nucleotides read TGTGCCATCAACAAAAGACAAGGGGGCGATGTAGGCTACACCTTC.

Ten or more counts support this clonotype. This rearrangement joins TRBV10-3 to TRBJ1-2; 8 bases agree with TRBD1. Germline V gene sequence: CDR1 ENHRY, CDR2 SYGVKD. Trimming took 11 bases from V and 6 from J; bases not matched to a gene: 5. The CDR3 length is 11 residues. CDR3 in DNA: TGTGCCGGCCGGACAGGGAATGGCTACACCTTC. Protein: CAGRTGNGYTF.

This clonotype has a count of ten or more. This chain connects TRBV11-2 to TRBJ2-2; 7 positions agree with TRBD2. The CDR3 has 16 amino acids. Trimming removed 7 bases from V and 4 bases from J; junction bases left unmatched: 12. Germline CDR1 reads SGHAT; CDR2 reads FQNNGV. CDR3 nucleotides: TGTGCCAGCACCTTCCGGGGCGGGAGATCCACCGGGGAGCTGTTTTTT. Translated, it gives CASTFRGGRSTGELFF.

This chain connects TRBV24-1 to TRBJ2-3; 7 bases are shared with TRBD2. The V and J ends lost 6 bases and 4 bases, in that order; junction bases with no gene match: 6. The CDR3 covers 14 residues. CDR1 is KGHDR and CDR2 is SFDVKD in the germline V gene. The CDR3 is CATSKGRASDTQYF. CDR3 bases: TGTGCCACCAGTAAGGGGAGGGCGTCAGATACGCAGTATTTT.

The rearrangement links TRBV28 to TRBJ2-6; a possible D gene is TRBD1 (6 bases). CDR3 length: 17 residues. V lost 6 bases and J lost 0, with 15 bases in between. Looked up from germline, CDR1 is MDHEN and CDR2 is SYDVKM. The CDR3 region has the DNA TGTGCCAGCAGCCAAGGGGGTTTTATCTCTGGGGCCAACGTCCTGACTTTC. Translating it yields CASSQGGFISGANVLTF.

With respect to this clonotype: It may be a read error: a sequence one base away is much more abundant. Here the CDR3 reads CASSQRIDSGNTIYF. The CDR3 bases are TGTGCCAGCAGCCAGCGCATCGACTCTGGAAACACCATATATTTT. J is TRBJ1-3 and V is TRBV3-1, with D hard to call. The CDR3 has 15 residues. Germline-derived CDR1 and CDR2 are LGHDT and YNNKEL (reference sequence). Trimming took 3 bases from V and 0 from J, leaving 9 bases between them.

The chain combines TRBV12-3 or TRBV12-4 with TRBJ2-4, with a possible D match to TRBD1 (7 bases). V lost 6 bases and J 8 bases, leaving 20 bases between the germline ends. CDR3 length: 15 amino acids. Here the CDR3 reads CASSPGDRPGDIQYF. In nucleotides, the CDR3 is TGTGCCAGCAGCCCCGGGGACAGACCGGGGGACATTCAGTACTTC.

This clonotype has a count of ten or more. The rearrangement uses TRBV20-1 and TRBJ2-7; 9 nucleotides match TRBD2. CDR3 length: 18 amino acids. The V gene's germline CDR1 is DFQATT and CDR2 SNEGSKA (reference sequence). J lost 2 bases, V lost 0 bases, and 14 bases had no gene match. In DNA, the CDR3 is TGCAGTGCTAGAGATGGAGGGACTAGCCTGAGCCAGCCCTACGAGCAGTACTTC. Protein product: CSARDGGTSLSQPYEQYF.

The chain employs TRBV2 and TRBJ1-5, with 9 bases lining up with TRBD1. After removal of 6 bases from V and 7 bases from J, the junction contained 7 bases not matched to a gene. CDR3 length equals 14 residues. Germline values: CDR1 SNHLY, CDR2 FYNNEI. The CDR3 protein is CASRPGTGIQPQHF. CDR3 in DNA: TGTGCCAGCAGGCCCGGGACAGGGATCCAGCCCCAGCATTTT.

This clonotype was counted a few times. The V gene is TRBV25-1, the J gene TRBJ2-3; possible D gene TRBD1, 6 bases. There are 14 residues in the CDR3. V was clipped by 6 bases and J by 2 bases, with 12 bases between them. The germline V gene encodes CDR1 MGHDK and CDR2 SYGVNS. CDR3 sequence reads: CASSRDIFTDTQYF. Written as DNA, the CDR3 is TGTGCCAGCAGCCGGGACATCTTCACAGATACGCAGTATTTT. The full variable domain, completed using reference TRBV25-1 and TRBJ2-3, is EADIYQTPRYLVIGTGKKITLECSQTMGHDKMYWYQQDPGMELHLIHYSYGVNSTEKGDLSSESTVSRIRTEHFPLTLESARPSHTSQYLCASSRDIFTDTQYFGPGTRLTVL.

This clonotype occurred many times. CDR3 protein: CASSDQPGAKGTEAFF. DNA for the CDR3: TGTGCCAGCAGTGATCAGCCAGGCGCCAAGGGCACTGAAGCTTTCTTT. The chain combines TRBV6-1 with TRBJ1-1; D unclear. The CDR3 length is 16 residues. Germline lookup yields CDR1 MNHNS and CDR2 SASEGT. Deletions cut 3 bases from V and 4 bases from J, with 18 bases between.

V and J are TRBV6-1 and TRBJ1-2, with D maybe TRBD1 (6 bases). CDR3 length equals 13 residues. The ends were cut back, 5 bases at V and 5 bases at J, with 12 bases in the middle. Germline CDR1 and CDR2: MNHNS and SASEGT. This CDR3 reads CASSLQDRYGYTF. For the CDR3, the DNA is TGTGCCAGCAGTCTTCAGGACAGATATGGCTACACCTTC.

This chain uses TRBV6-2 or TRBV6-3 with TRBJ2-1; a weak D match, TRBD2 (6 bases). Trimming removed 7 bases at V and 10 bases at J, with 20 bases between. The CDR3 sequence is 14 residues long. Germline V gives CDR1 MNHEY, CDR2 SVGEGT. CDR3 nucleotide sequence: TGTGCCAGCACAATGCCGGGACTTCCTTTGGAGCAGTTCTTC. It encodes CASTMPGLPLEQFF.

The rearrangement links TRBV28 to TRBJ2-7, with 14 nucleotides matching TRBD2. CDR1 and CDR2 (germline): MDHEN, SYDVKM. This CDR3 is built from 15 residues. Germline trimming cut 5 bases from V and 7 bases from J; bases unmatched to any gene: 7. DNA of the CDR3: TGTGCCAGCAGTGTAGGGACTAGCGGGAGAATAGAGCAGTACTTC. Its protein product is CASSVGTSGRIEQYF.

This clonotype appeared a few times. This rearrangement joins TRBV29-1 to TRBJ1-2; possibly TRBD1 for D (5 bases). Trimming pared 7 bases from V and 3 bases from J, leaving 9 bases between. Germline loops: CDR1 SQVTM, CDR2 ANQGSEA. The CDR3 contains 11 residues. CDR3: CSAPGHYGYTF. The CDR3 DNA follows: TGCAGCGCCCCGGGGCACTATGGCTACACCTTC.

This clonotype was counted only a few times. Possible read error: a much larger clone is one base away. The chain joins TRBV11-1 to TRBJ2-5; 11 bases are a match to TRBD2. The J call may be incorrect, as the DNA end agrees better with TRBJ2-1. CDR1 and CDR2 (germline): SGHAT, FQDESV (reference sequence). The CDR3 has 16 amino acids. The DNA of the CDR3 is TGTGCCAGCAGCTTAGAGACTAGCGGGGCGAACAATGTGCAGTTCTTC. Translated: CASSLETSGANNVQFF.

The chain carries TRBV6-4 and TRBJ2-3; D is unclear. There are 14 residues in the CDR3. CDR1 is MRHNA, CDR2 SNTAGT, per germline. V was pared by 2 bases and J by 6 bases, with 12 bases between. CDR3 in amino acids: CASSDGRSWDTQYF. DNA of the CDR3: TGTGCCAGCAGTGACGGGCGGTCCTGGGATACGCAGTATTTT.

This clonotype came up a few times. The CDR3 protein is CASSLDFQPQHF. The CDR3 coding sequence is TGTGCCAGCAGCTTAGACTTTCAGCCCCAGCATTTT. V and J are TRBV7-9 and TRBJ1-5, with D unresolved. Germline loops: CDR1 SEHNR, CDR2 FQNEAQ (reference sequence). This CDR3 comprises 12 residues. V lost 1 base to trimming and J lost 6 bases, with 4 bases between them. Looking up the rest from reference TRBV7-9 and TRBJ1-5 gives the full variable domain: DTGVSQNPRHKITKRGQNVTFRCDPISEHNRLYWYRQTLGQGPEFLTYFQNEAQLEKSRLLSDRFSAERPKGSFSTLEIQRTEQGDSAMYLCASSLDFQPQHFGDGTRLSIL.